Listed below are T cell receptor beta chains from one sample, sequenced in a study of human T cells and chemical hapten exposure. TCRdb passed the RACE reads through MiXCR, listing each CDR3 protein once. This sample yields more than 65,000 distinct CDR3 sequences, of which approximately 10% are seen a single time; more than 1.1% belongs to the top ten. Specimen: whole blood, collected in connection with sensitization to the hapten diphenylcyclopropenone (DPC). These receptors originate from a woman aged 45-65 years with alopecia areata. Some clones in this sample may be carry-over from other donors' samples. Both conserved end residues are part of each CDR3. Each record gives: J gene, V gene, D gene, clone size, CDR3 DNA, CDR3 protein. A D gene is named only where the DNA matches it firmly. For some rows the clone size is stated as once, few or many, or as a class when expanded; others skip it.

j_call: TRBJ2-7; v_call: TRBV6-5; d_call: -; clone_size: few; cdr3_nt: TGTGCCAGCAGTTACACCCGCCGACTAGTTGGTTACGAGCAGTACTTC; cdr3_aa: CASSYTRRLVGYEQYF
j_call: TRBJ2-1; v_call: TRBV5-1; d_call: TRBD2; clone_size: few; cdr3_nt: TGCGCCAGCAGCCCCTCCTCGGTTAGCGGGAGGTCGGATGAGCAGTTCTTC; cdr3_aa: CASSPSSVSGRSDEQFF
j_call: TRBJ1-2; v_call: TRBV29-1; d_call: TRBD1; clone_size: many; cdr3_nt: TGCAGCGTTGAAGTCGGACAGGGTAGTAATGGCTACACCTTC; cdr3_aa: CSVEVGQGSNGYTF
j_call: TRBJ1-1; v_call: TRBV7-6; d_call: -; clone_size: few; cdr3_nt: TGTGCCAGCAGCCAGGACGGTTACACTGAAGCTTTCTTT; cdr3_aa: CASSQDGYTEAFF
j_call: TRBJ2-5; v_call: TRBV7-7; d_call: -; clone_size: -; cdr3_nt: TGTGCTAGCAGCTTAGCCCTGATTGGGGAGACCCAGTACTTC; cdr3_aa: CASSLALIGETQYF
j_call: TRBJ2-7; v_call: TRBV3-1; d_call: TRBD2; clone_size: -; cdr3_nt: TGTGCCAGCAGCCAAGTTCCGGCGGGAGGGCCGTACGAGCAGTACTTC; cdr3_aa: CASSQVPAGGPYEQYF
j_call: TRBJ2-7; v_call: TRBV20-1; d_call: -; clone_size: few; cdr3_nt: TGCAGTGCGCCGGTGGGCGGGTCTTCCTACGAGCAGTACTTC; cdr3_aa: CSAPVGGSSYEQYF
j_call: TRBJ1-1; v_call: TRBV11-2; d_call: -; clone_size: few; cdr3_nt: TGTGCCAGCAGCTTATTAAGGTCCGGGCTGTTGGAGGGGGGCACTGAAGCTTTCTTT; cdr3_aa: CASSLLRSGLLEGGTEAFF
j_call: TRBJ2-7; v_call: TRBV6-6; d_call: -; clone_size: many; cdr3_nt: TGTGCCAGCAGACAAACCAGTCTCGAGCAGTACTTC; cdr3_aa: CASRQTSLEQYF
j_call: TRBJ2-5; v_call: TRBV6-6; d_call: TRBD2; clone_size: many; cdr3_nt: TGTGCCAGCAGTTCCGGACTAGCGGGACAAGAGACCCAGTACTTC; cdr3_aa: CASSSGLAGQETQYF
j_call: TRBJ2-5; v_call: TRBV14; d_call: TRBD1; clone_size: -; cdr3_nt: TGTGCCAGCAGCCAACTCGGACAGGGGCTCCAAGAGACCCAGTACTTC; cdr3_aa: CASSQLGQGLQETQYF
j_call: TRBJ2-3; v_call: TRBV6-2/TRBV6-3; d_call: -; clone_size: many; cdr3_nt: TGTGCCAGCAGTTACTCGATGAGGGATACGCAGTATTTT; cdr3_aa: CASSYSMRDTQYF
j_call: TRBJ2-6; v_call: TRBV21-1; d_call: -; clone_size: few; cdr3_nt: TGTGCCAGCATCCAGAGGTGCGGACATCTCTCTGGGGCCAACGTCCTGACTTTC; cdr3_aa: CASIQRCGHLSGANVLTF
j_call: TRBJ1-4; v_call: TRBV20-1; d_call: -; clone_size: few; cdr3_nt: TGCAGTGCTAGAGACACCTCCGGGGAAAAACTGTTTTTT; cdr3_aa: CSARDTSGEKLFF
j_call: TRBJ2-1; v_call: TRBV29-1; d_call: -; clone_size: -; cdr3_nt: TGCAGCGTCCCGGGTAGTACCTACAATGAGCAGTTCTTC; cdr3_aa: CSVPGSTYNEQFF
j_call: TRBJ1-1; v_call: TRBV6-4; d_call: -; clone_size: few; cdr3_nt: TGTGCCAGCAGGAGGACCATGAACACTGAAGCTTTCTTT; cdr3_aa: CASRRTMNTEAFF
j_call: TRBJ2-7; v_call: TRBV18; d_call: -; clone_size: few; cdr3_nt: TGTGCCAGCTCACCTGGACTGAAGGAAGAGCAGTACTTC; cdr3_aa: CASSPGLKEEQYF
j_call: TRBJ1-5; v_call: TRBV12-3/TRBV12-4; d_call: TRBD1; clone_size: -; cdr3_nt: TGTGCCAGCAGTTTAGGGCAGGGACAGGGCGCTCAGCCCCAGCATTTT; cdr3_aa: CASSLGQGQGAQPQHF
j_call: TRBJ1-2; v_call: TRBV3-1; d_call: -; clone_size: -; cdr3_nt: TGTGCCAGCAGCCAAGAGGGGGCTAACTATGGCTACACCTTC; cdr3_aa: CASSQEGANYGYTF
j_call: TRBJ2-4; v_call: TRBV6-5; d_call: -; clone_size: many; cdr3_nt: TGTGCCAGCAGCCCGCGGGGGCCCAAAAACATTCAGTACTTC; cdr3_aa: CASSPRGPKNIQYF